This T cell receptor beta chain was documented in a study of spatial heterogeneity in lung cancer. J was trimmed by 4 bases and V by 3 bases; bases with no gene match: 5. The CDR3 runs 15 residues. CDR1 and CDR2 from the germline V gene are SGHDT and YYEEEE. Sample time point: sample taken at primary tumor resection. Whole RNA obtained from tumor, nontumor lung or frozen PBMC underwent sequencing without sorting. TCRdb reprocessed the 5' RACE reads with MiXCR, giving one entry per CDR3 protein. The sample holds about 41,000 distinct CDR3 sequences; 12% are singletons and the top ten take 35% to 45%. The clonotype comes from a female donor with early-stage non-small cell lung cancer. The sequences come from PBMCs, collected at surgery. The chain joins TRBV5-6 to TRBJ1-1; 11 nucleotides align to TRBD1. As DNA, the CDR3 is TGTGCCAGCAGCTATGGGACAGGGGGAGGCACTGAAGCTTTCTTT. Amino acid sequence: CASSYGTGGGTEAFF.